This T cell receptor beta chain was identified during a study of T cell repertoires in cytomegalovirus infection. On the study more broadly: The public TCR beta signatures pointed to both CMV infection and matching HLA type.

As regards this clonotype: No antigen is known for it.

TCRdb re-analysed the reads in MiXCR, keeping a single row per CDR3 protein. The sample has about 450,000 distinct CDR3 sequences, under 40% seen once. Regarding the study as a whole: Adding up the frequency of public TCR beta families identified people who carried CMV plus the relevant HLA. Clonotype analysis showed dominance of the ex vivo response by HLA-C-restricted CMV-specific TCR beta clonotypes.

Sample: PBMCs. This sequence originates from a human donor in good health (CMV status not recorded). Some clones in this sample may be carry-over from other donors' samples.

The CDR3 protein is CASSLWRGGTDTQYF. The CDR3 region has the DNA TGTGCCAGCAGCCTCTGGCGGGGGGGCACAGATACGCAGTATTTT. The chain has TRBV4-2 and TRBJ2-3, with TRBD2 identical over 8 bases. Trimming took 4 bases from V and 1 from J; bases not matched to a gene: 4. The CDR3 is made up of 15 amino acids. CDR1 LGHNA and CDR2 YNFKEQ come from the germline V gene.